The clone carrying this TCR beta chain turned up a few times. The sequenced template was cDNA made from the entire isolated RNA. Here immunoSEQ multiplex PCR was the method, and the copy in TCRdb shows in-frame clones only, minus some. The table includes 310,000 or so clones, 7.5% to 9% detected once. The source of the sample is a study of beta chain features in type 1 diabetes. A single heparinised draw of about 100 mL on average was taken per donor. Via CD45RO/CCR7/CD25/CD127/CD95/CD27, cells of the CD4+ naive, central memory, regulatory and stem cell-like memory subsets were sorted. Each population that was sorted was more than 98% pure. The clonotype originates from a young woman in good health. Sequenced: central memory CD4+ T cells from blood.

The CDR3 spells CASSIARFSGRAALLNEQFF. CDR3 coding DNA: TGTGCCAGCAGTATCGCCCGATTTAGCGGGAGGGCCGCCCTCTTAAATGAGCAGTTCTTC. The V and J genes are TRBV28 and TRBJ2-1; 11 nucleotides match TRBD2. V trimming: 5 bases; J trimming: 7 bases; junction bases outside the gene matches: 22. The CDR3 is 20 residues long. Germline assignment: CDR1 MDHEN and CDR2 SYDVKM.